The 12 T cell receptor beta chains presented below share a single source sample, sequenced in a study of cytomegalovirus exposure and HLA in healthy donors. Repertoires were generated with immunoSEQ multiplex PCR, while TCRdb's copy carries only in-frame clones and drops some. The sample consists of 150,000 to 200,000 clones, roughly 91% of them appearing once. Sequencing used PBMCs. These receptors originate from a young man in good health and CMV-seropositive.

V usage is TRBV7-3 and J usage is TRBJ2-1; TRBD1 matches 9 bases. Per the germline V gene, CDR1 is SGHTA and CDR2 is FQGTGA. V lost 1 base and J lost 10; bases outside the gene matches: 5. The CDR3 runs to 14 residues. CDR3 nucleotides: TGTGCCAGCAGCTTAAGAGACAGGGGGGACGAGCAGTTCTTC. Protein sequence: CASSLRDRGDEQFF. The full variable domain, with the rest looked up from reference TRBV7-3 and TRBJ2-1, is GAGVSQTPSNKVTEKGKYVELRCDPISGHTALYWYRQSLGQGPEFLIYFQGTGAADDSGLPNDRFFAVRPEGSVSTLKIQRTERGDSAVYLCASSLRDRGDEQFFGPGTRLTVL.

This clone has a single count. For the CDR3, the DNA is TGTGCCAGCAGTGGCTCGTCGTTGCTGGGGGCCAACGTCCTGACTTTC. Translation: CASSGSSLLGANVLTF. This chain links TRBV28 with TRBJ2-6, with D hard to call. Trimming left V 5 bases short and J 4 bases short, with 15 bases between. Germline lookup yields CDR1 MDHEN and CDR2 SYDVKM. This CDR3 has 16 residues. The variable domain in full, completed from reference TRBV28 and TRBJ2-6, reads DVKVTQSSRYLVKRTGEKVFLECVQDMDHENMFWYRQDPGLGLRLIYFSYDVKMKEKGDIPEGYSVSREKKERFSLILESASTNQTSMYLCASSGSSLLGANVLTFGAGSRLTVL.

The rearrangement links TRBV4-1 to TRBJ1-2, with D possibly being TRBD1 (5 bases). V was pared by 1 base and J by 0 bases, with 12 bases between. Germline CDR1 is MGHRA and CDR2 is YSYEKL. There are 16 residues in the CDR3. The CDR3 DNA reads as TGCGCCAGCAGCCAAGCGGGGGACTCCTCTAACTATGGCTACACCTTC. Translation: CASSQAGDSSNYGYTF.

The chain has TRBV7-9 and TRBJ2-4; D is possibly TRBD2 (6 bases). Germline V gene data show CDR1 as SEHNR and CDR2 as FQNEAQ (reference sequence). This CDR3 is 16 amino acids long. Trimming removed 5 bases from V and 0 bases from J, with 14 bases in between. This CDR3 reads CASSLPRGLAKNIQYF. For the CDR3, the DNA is TGTGCCAGCAGCCTGCCAAGGGGACTAGCCAAAAACATTCAGTACTTC. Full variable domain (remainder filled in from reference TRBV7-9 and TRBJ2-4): DTGVSQNPRHKITKRGQNVTFRCDPISEHNRLYWYRQTLGQGPEFLTYFQNEAQLEKSRLLSDRFSAERPKGSFSTLEIQRTEQGDSAMYLCASSLPRGLAKNIQYFGAGTRLSVL.

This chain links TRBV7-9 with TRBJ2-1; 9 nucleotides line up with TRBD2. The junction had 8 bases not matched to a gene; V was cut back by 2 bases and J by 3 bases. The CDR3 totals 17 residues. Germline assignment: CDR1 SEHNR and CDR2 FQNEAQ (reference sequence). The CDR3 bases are TGTGCCAGCAGCTTAAGTGAAGGGACTAGCAACTACAATGAGCAGTTCTTC. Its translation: CASSLSEGTSNYNEQFF.

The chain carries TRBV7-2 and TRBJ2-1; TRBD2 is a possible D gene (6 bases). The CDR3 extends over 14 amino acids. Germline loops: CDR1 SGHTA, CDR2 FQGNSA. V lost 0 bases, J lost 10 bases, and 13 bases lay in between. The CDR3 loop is CASSLASSVGEQFF. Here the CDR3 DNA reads TGTGCCAGCAGCTTAGCGTCTAGCGTGGGAGAGCAGTTCTTC.

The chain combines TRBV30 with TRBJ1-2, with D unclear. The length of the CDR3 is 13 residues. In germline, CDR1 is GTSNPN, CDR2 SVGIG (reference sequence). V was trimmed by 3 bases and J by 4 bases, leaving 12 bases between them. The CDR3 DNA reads TGTGCCTGGAGCCCCGGAGCCTTCTATGGCTACACCTTC. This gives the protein CAWSPGAFYGYTF. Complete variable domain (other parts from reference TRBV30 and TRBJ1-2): SQTIHQWPATLVQPVGSPLSLECTVEGTSNPNLYWYRQAAGRGLQLLFYSVGIGQISSEVPQNLSASRPQDRQFILSSKKLLLSDSGFYLCAWSPGAFYGYTFGSGTRLTVV.

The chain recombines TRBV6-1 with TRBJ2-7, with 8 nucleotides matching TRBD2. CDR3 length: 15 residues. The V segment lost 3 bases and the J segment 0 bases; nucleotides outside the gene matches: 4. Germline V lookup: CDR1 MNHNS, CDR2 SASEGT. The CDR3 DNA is TGTGCCAGCAGTGACCAAGCGGGAGACTCCTACGAGCAGTACTTC. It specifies CASSDQAGDSYEQYF.

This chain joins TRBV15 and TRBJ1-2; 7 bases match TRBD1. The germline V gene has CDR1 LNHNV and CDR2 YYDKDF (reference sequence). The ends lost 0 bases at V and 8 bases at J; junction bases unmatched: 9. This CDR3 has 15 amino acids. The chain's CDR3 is CATSRDPEGAGGYTF. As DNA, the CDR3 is TGTGCCACCAGCAGAGATCCAGAGGGGGCGGGCGGCTACACCTTC.

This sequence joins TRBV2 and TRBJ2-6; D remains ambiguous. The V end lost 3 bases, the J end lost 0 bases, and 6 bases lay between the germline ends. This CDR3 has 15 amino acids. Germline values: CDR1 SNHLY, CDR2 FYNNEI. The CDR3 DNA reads TGTGCCAGCAGTGATCGGAGCTCTGGGGCCAACGTCCTGACTTTC. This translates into CASSDRSSGANVLTF.

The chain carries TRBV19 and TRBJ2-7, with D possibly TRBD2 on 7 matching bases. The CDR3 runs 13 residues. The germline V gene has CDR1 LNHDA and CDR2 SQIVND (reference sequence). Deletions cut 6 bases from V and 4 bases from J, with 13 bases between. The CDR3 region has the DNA TGTGCCAGTAGCGGGGGGCGCAGATACGAGCAGTACTTC. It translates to CASSGGRRYEQYF. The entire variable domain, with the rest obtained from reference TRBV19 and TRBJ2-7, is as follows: DGGITQSPKYLFRKEGQNVTLSCEQNLNHDAMYWYRQDPGQGLRLIYYSQIVNDFQKGDIAEGYSVSREKKESFPLTVTSAQKNPTAFYLCASSGGRRYEQYFGPGTRLTVT.

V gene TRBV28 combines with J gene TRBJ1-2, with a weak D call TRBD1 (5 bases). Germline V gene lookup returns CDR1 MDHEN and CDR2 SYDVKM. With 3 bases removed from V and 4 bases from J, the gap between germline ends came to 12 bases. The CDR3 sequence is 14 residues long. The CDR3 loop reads CASSLGGRGYGYTF. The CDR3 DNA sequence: TGTGCCAGCAGTTTGGGGGGACGGGGCTATGGCTACACCTTC.